This T cell receptor (beta chain) was obtained from a study of T cells in Graves' hyperthyroidism and ophthalmopathy. Only a few counts were recorded for this clonotype. The CDR3 does not end in the conserved phenylalanine or tryptophan, so this is likely a read error. The PBMCs were taken from about 9.7 ml of fresh peripheral blood. Germline values: CDR1 MNHEY, CDR2 SVGEGT. V lost 0 bases and J 7 bases, leaving 10 bases between the germline ends. The CDR3 loop spans 15 amino acids. Amplified regions were TCR beta CDR3 sequences from RNA transcripts. HTBI primers drove first-round RT-PCR of the TCR CDR3. MiXCR, run by TCRdb on the multiplex PCR reads, gives a single entry per CDR3 protein. This repertoire shows fewer than 600,000 distinct CDR3 sequences, under 15% found once; its top ten account for 15% to 20%.

The source is a woman between 18 and 29 years old with Graves' hyperthyroidism. V gene TRBV6-2 or TRBV6-3 combines with J gene TRBJ1-6; D is unclear. Material for sequencing was blood. DNA for the CDR3: TGTGCCAGCAGTTACTCGATTCCAGGAAATTCACCCCTCCACCTT. The encoded protein is CASSYSIPGNSPLHL.